This TCR beta chain was captured in a study of shared clonotypes between healthy human individuals. The donor cohort consisted entirely of Caucasian adults residing in Nashville, Tennessee. Turning to this clone: At one boundary the junction diverges from the germline segment, which might be a read error.

Using immunoSEQ multiplex PCR, the repertoire was profiled, and TCRdb retains in-frame clones only, with some absent. The sample comprises 2.5 million or so clones, approximately 92% of which are singletons, and over 0.12% rests with the top ten. Sequenced sample: naive CD4+ T cells sorted from blood. Subset reported: CD45RA+ positively selected. This TCR was sampled from a man between 18 and 35 years old in good health.

Here the CDR3 reads CASSLEGVDEQFF. CDR3 coding DNA: TGTGCTAGCAGCTTAGAGGGGGTGGATGAGCAGTTCTTC. This rearrangement joins TRBV7-7 to TRBJ2-1; D is possibly TRBD1 (6 bases). CDR1 is SSHAT and CDR2 is FNYEAQ in the germline V gene (reference sequence). The CDR3 loop spans 13 amino acids.